This T cell receptor (beta chain) was recovered during a study of cytomegalovirus exposure and HLA in healthy donors (dated by TCRdb to about 2017). Regarding the complete study: According to an earlier analysis of several hundred of the donors, 150 million to 200 million T cells yielded some 110 million unique TCR beta sequences and approximately 280 Gb of sequence data. Donor age, sex, ethnicity and CMV serostatus were compiled together with the repertoire data. Using immunosequencing, the study profiled T cell repertoires from around 670 subjects and related those repertoires to cytomegalovirus serostatus. An earlier analysis of 500 to 750 of the donors applied high-throughput TCR beta sequencing to assess whether each TCR beta V gene segment acted as functional or pseudogenic. Roughly 5 DR-DQ haplotypes were handled as single units for association and clustering, since linkage in the cohort was strong. HLA typing covered class I and class II loci at four-digit resolution. The aim of the study was to test whether cataloging public T cell receptors could identify signatures of past pathogen exposure. Across some 400 genotyped donors of the cohort, an average of approximately 200,000 unique TCR beta nucleotide sequences per donor were sequenced, and 15% to 20% of those sequences were non-productive. In a later analysis, previously published TCR beta repertoires from 666 donors were re-analyzed and high-resolution HLA genotyping was added so that TCR occurrence patterns could be studied. All discovery cohort repertoires had been generated on a single sequencing platform. In addition to the first cohort of around 670 subjects, a separate validation cohort of 130 or so different subjects was used. Genome-wide SNP genotypes for about 65% of the roughly 670 donors were used in a later genetic analysis, which treated that subset as a discovery cohort. About 300 gigabases of sequencing data and 80 million or so unique TCR sequences were included in an early release covering roughly 600 HLA-typed donors. The number of donors typed differed by locus, with roughly 620-640 for A, B, C, DRB1 and DQB1, around 520 for DQA1, 600 to 610 for DPA1, and some 470 for DPB1. Among the roughly 400 genotyped donors, approximately 82% belonged to the genetic ancestry cluster associated with self-reported Caucasian donors. To predict cytomegalovirus infection status, the study brought together high-throughput TCR immunosequencing, statistical association of individual TCRs with disease status, and machine learning. Rather than using new phenotypic data, the later analysis identified candidate immune exposures from TCR beta sequences and from how often those sequences occurred across donors.

Library creation used the immunoSEQ multiplex PCR assay. A mixture of 60 forward primers for TCR Vbeta segments and 13 reverse primers for TCR Jbeta segments was used in the multiplex PCR. The CDR3 region of rearranged TCR beta genes was amplified from genomic DNA by a multiplex PCR assay. On the Illumina HiSeq System, the amplified TCR beta libraries were sequenced as 87-base-pair reads. For the original study's pipeline: In a later analysis, some 80 million unique TCR beta chains were counted across the roughly 670 repertoires, and about 10 million of these chains were shared by at least two donors. A nearest-neighbor algorithm error-corrected the raw reads and collapsed the reads into unique sequences, merging closely related sequences to remove PCR and sequencing errors. Alignment of CDR3 sequences to IMGT reference sequences was used to assign V, D and J gene segments. For a sequence to be retained, a match of at least six nucleotides to both a V gene segment and a J gene segment was required. A rearrangement was called productive if the CDR3 had no stop codons and remained in frame with V and J, and every other rearrangement was called non-productive. CDR3 was defined by IMGT convention, running from the second conserved V-encoded cysteine to the conserved J-encoded phenylalanine. The earlier analysis of 500 to 600 of the donors excluded sequences that lacked an unambiguous match to a single V gene segment. In an earlier analysis of 450 to 750 of the donors, a V segment was called functional when productive rearrangements were above 56.7%, and segregating when the standard deviation between donors exceeded 5%. A statistical classification framework was built to diagnose cytomegalovirus status from the catalog of TCR beta chain sequences. In a later analysis, V and J genes were assigned by comparing TCR nucleotide sequences against IMGT/GENE-DB human TR gene sequences. In a later analysis, CDR3 sequences and most-parsimonious VDJ recombination scenarios were assigned using the TCRdist pipeline. A later analysis defined each TCR beta chain by its CDR3 amino acid sequence plus V-gene family, and excluded reads lacking a unique V-gene family. To address suspected cross-contamination and a sequencing artifact, a later analysis removed 550 to 750 highly shared, low-generation-probability nucleotide sequences. A later analysis calculated a clonal expansion index for each public chain from normalized within-repertoire ranks of inferred template counts. In a later analysis, generation probabilities were computed using a VDJ recombination model fitted to out-of-frame rearrangements, and the results were checked against IGoR. In a later analysis, hypergeometric tests were used to score TCR-TCR, TCR-HLA and TCR-CMV co-occurrence, with a repertoire-size bias correction applied to TCR pairs. False discovery rates were estimated in a later analysis by permuting HLA or CMV assignments 20 times. In a later analysis, co-occurring TCRs were grouped using DBSCAN, with TCRdist sequence similarity added in when clustering inside HLA-allele-positive subsets. Co-occurrence clustering excluded repertoires with fewer than 30,000 or more than 120,000 public chains, plus five with anomalous nucleotide sharing. In TCRdb, the immuneACCESS table is reduced to in-frame sequences with V and J assigned. These tables do not hold every clone; where another copy was compared, an unresolved V gene accounts for under half, and the others remain unexplained. The DNA was the basis for D and trimming; V, J and clone size are from that table. The table for this sample lists about 54,000 clones. Around 7.1% of the sample comes from the top ten.

Points on this clone: No antigen is known for it.

What the work shows at the level of the full study, not this receptor alone: Because counts were too low, around 17 rarely observed V segments, including chromosome 9 orphons, were left out of the earlier analysis of roughly 600 of the donors. The authors suggested that the approach could potentially be generalized to other disease states and immunological phenotypes. Some IMGT-functional V segments, including TRBV6-2 and TRBV6-3, could not be told apart with the 87-base-pair reads, so those segments were excluded. Several of the top co-occurrence clusters appeared to be linked to parvovirus B19, influenza, CMV and Epstein-Barr virus, according to a later analysis. Only TCR beta chains were sequenced in this cohort, and the absence of alpha or paired-chain data limited detectable features. Immune exposure information for the cohort was limited to CMV serostatus. A few of the identified cytomegalovirus-associated TCR beta chains were confirmed in vitro to be specific for cytomegalovirus antigens. In a later analysis, 15,000 to 20,000 TCR beta sequences were associated with specific HLA alleles at a false discovery rate of 0.05. Most CMV-associated TCR beta chains appeared to be HLA-restricted in a later analysis, and the HLA associations seemed to be driven largely by CMV exposure. Cytomegalovirus status was reported to be diagnosed by the classifier with high specificity and sensitivity in both the original and validation cohorts. Linkage disequilibrium might explain the correlated functional status among segregating V segments, but an unknown experimental factor could not be excluded. Sequencing depth was assumed to be roughly uniform across donors in the presence/absence analyses, though that assumption may not hold. In an earlier analysis of some 500 of the donors, most TCR beta V segments appeared in productive rearrangements about 90% or about 30% of the time, broadly matching IMGT annotations. A group of highly shared sequence variants was considered likely to be a technical artifact of the sequencing pipeline. A later genetic analysis associated a missense DCLRE1C variant with V-gene and J-gene trimming of TCR beta chains, and an independent cohort replicated the association. A further reported finding was that TCR beta sequences accurately predicted the HLA-A and HLA-B alleles for most subjects in the first cohort. In a later analysis, HLA-associated TCR beta chains showed more clonal expansion and lower generation probabilities than non-associated chains that were equally common. Across donors, most TCR sequences were observed very rarely, whereas some public TCRs were present in many individuals. Because some donors lacked HLA typing at each locus, the association tests relied only on the typed subset. The study listed 150 to 200 TCR beta chains as associated with cytomegalovirus. Assigning TCR associations to individual alleles was difficult when HLA alleles, especially DR and DQ, strongly co-occurred. According to a later analysis, TCR association rates differed among HLA loci, with DRB1 alleles showing the most associated TCRs and HLA-C alleles showing the fewest. Compared with the roughly 720-donor mean, donors in an Asian-associated ancestry cluster had fewer N-insertions in productive TCRs, according to a later genetic analysis.

In total, 666 healthy bone marrow donors made up the cohort. All cohort members were sampled while nominally healthy, although unrecorded immune exposures were likely present. The donor was CMV seronegative and belonged to the group of 350 to 400 seronegative cohort members. A peripheral blood sample was collected from each donor, and TCR beta sequencing was performed on peripheral blood mononuclear cells. Genomic DNA extraction from the blood cell samples was performed with the Qiagen DNeasy Blood Extraction Kit. Ends trimmed: V by 6 bases, J by 4 bases; bases unmatched to a gene: 5. The germline V gene provides CDR1 MNHEY and CDR2 SVGAGI. The CDR3, from cysteine to phenylalanine, totals 14 residues. Only the CDR3 region is kept as DNA, spanning 42 bases read in frame from base 1.

The TCR originated in a woman in her thirties or forties in good health and CMV-seronegative. The chain is made from TRBV6-5 and TRBJ2-2, with TRBD2 identical over 7 junction bases. Sequenced: PBMCs. Here the CDR3 is given as CASRASGLTGELFF. In nucleotides, the sequence is TGTGCCAGCAGGGCTAGCGGCCTCACCGGGGAGCTGTTTTTT.